This TCR beta chain was captured in a study of blood T cell repertoires in COVID-19. The CDR3 totals 16 residues. Looked up from germline, CDR1 is MNHEY and CDR2 is SVGEGT. V lost 2 bases and J lost 4; bases outside the gene matches: 6. Assay: immunoSEQ multiplex PCR; the TCRdb copy retains only in-frame clones and omits some. Of some 54,000 clones listed, around 90% are singletons. The J gene is TRBJ2-1, the V gene TRBV6-2 or TRBV6-3, with 9 nucleotides matching TRBD1. This clonotype originated in a man in his sixties with acute or convalescent COVID-19. Input material: peripheral blood. The chain's CDR3 is CASSYPKTGGYNEQFF. CDR3 DNA: TGTGCCAGCAGTTACCCGAAGACAGGGGGTTACAATGAGCAGTTCTTC.